Below are 5 T cell receptor beta chains sequenced from a single sample in a study of response to subunit inactivated influenza vaccine (dated by TCRdb to the late 2010s). Libraries were built with RT-PCR. Sequencing used an Illumina HiSeq 2500. TCRdb ran its own pipeline on the public reads, namely fastp trimming at Q25 and MiXCR clone calling, and kept in-frame beta chains. Under each unique CDR3 protein, matching rows form one entry showing the most common genes and DNA. Counted in this sample were some 500,000 distinct CDR3 sequences; about 17% of them appeared once. The ten biggest clones cover less than 4% of the sample. The sample consisted of CD4+ T cells sorted from PBMCs, taken less than 30 months after vaccination. The origin of the receptors is a man between 50 and 75 years old who received an inactivated influenza vaccine. Donor details come from another sample of the same person, matched by shared clones.

This clonotype was detected a few times. The V gene is TRBV5-6, the J gene TRBJ1-1; D gene ambiguous. This CDR3 is built from 15 residues. CDR1 and CDR2 from the germline V gene are SGHDT and YYEEEE. The V end was cut by 3 bases, the J end by 3 bases, with 15 bases between. CDR3 in amino acids: CASSWGYARYTEAFF. DNA for the CDR3: TGTGCCAGCAGCTGGGGTTATGCGCGGTACACTGAAGCTTTCTTT.

This clonotype was detected a few times. This chain connects TRBV5-1 to TRBJ1-2; no firm D call. V was shortened by 2 bases and J by 8 bases, with 16 bases between the two germline ends. The CDR3 extends over 14 amino acids. CDR1 is SGHRS, CDR2 YFSETQ, per germline. The CDR3 region has the DNA TGCGCCAGCAGCTTAAACGGCCCCTCGGAAGGCTACACCTTC. It encodes CASSLNGPSEGYTF.

Only a few counts were recorded for this clonotype. Written as DNA, the CDR3 is TGTGCCAGCAGGCCCGGGGACCGCTCAACTAATGAAAAACTGTTTTTT. This translates into CASRPGDRSTNEKLFF. V usage is TRBV12-3 or TRBV12-4 and J usage is TRBJ1-4; D might be TRBD1 (5 bases). V was pared by 6 bases and J by 0 bases, with 14 bases between. The CDR3 contains 16 residues.

This clonotype was counted a few times. The CDR3 DNA follows: TGTGCCAGCTCAGGTCGTACAGGGCAGAGCGAGCAGTACTTC. Translation: CASSGRTGQSEQYF. The genes are TRBV18 and TRBJ2-7, with D maybe TRBD1 (6 bases). The CDR3 is made up of 14 amino acids. Trimming pared 5 bases from V and 6 bases from J, leaving 17 bases between. The germline CDR1 and CDR2 sequences are KGHSH and LQKENI.

This clonotype was found many times. The chain uses TRBV7-9 and TRBJ2-1; a weak D match, TRBD2 (5 bases). This CDR3 is 14 amino acids long. Germline V gene lookup returns CDR1 SEHNR and CDR2 FQNEAQ (reference sequence). Trimming removed 5 bases from V and 7 bases from J, with 15 bases in between. This chain's CDR3 is CASSRSASRNEQFF. CDR3 nucleotides: TGTGCCAGCAGCCGAAGTGCTAGCAGGAATGAGCAGTTCTTC.